Listed below are T cell receptor beta chains from one sample, sequenced in a study of T cell responses to AZD1222 COVID-19 vaccine. Sequenced by immunoSEQ multiplex PCR; TCRdb stores in-frame clones only, minus some. The table lists 90,000 to 95,000 clones, roughly 90% of them singletons. The sample in question was peripheral blood, obtained 28 days after the second AZD1222 dose. The receptor set was obtained from an adult who received the AZD1222 COVID-19 vaccine. Each CDR3 is given with its conserved first and last residue. Fields, in order: V gene, J gene, D gene, clone size, CDR3 DNA, CDR3 protein. D genes are given only for firm matches. Not all rows give a size; the values are once, few, many and, for expanded clones, a class.

V: TRBV6-5
J: TRBJ1-2
D: TRBD1
size: NA
DNA: TGTGCCAGCAGAGTGACAGGGGGCGGCTATGGCTACACCTTC
CDR3: CASRVTGGGYGYTF

V: TRBV9
J: TRBJ2-1
D: NA
size: NA
DNA: TGTGCCAGCGGGAGTTTCGATGAGCAGTTCTTC
CDR3: CASGSFDEQFF

V: TRBV4-2
J: TRBJ2-3
D: TRBD1
size: NA
DNA: TGTGCCAGCAGCGACCAGACAGGGACACTGAATACGCAGTATTTT
CDR3: CASSDQTGTLNTQYF

V: TRBV15
J: TRBJ2-3
D: NA
size: NA
DNA: TGTGCCACGAGGTTATTATCTAGCACAGATACGCAGTATTTT
CDR3: CATRLLSSTDTQYF

V: TRBV30
J: TRBJ2-1
D: TRBD2
size: NA
DNA: TGTGCCTGGAGTCTCCTCCCGAGGGGGCGAAGAGGACTAGCGGGCTACAATGAGCAGTTCTTC
CDR3: CAWSLLPRGRRGLAGYNEQFF

V: TRBV5-1
J: TRBJ1-2
D: TRBD1
size: once
DNA: TGCGCCAGCAGGCGGACCCCCGGGACAGAATATGGCTACACCTTC
CDR3: CASRRTPGTEYGYTF

V: TRBV4-2
J: TRBJ1-6
D: NA
size: NA
DNA: TGTGCCAGCAGCCAGGATCGGACAGTCTCCTATAATTCACCCCTCCACTTT
CDR3: CASSQDRTVSYNSPLHF

V: TRBV6-5
J: TRBJ2-6
D: NA
size: NA
DNA: TGTGCCAGCAGTTACGGGTGGTCTCCTGGGGCCAACGTCCTGACTTTC
CDR3: CASSYGWSPGANVLTF

V: TRBV19
J: TRBJ1-2
D: TRBD1
size: NA
DNA: TGTGCCACTTCGGACAGGGGGACCTATGGCTACACCTTC
CDR3: CATSDRGTYGYTF

V: TRBV5-6
J: TRBJ1-4
D: TRBD1
size: NA
DNA: TGTGCCAGCAGCTTACTACAGGGGGCCCGGAATGAAAAACTGTTTTTT
CDR3: CASSLLQGARNEKLFF

V: TRBV9
J: TRBJ1-5
D: NA
size: NA
DNA: TGTGCCAGCAGTGGGGACGCATATAGCAATCAGCCCCAGCATTTT
CDR3: CASSGDAYSNQPQHF

V: TRBV5-8
J: TRBJ1-5
D: TRBD1
size: NA
DNA: TGTGCCAGCAGCCCGGGGACAGATCATAGCAATCAGCCCCAGCATTTT
CDR3: CASSPGTDHSNQPQHF

V: TRBV7-3
J: TRBJ2-1
D: NA
size: NA
DNA: TGTGCCAGCAGCCTGGGGGATTACAATGAGCAGTTCTTC
CDR3: CASSLGDYNEQFF

V: TRBV4-1
J: TRBJ1-1
D: NA
size: NA
DNA: TGCGCCAGCAGCCAAGCCCGGGTATCGGAAGCTTTCTTT
CDR3: CASSQARVSEAFF

V: TRBV11-3
J: TRBJ2-7
D: TRBD2
size: NA
DNA: TGTGCCAGCAGCTTAAGAGCGGGGGGGATTTACGAGCAGTACTTC
CDR3: CASSLRAGGIYEQYF

V: TRBV19
J: TRBJ2-7
D: NA
size: NA
DNA: TGTGCCAGTAGTACGCCGTTTGTGGGCGGAACCTACGAGCAGTACTTC
CDR3: CASSTPFVGGTYEQYF

V: TRBV7-2
J: TRBJ2-1
D: NA
size: NA
DNA: TGTGCCAGCAGCCTGGTAGGGCCCTACAATGAGCAGTTCTTC
CDR3: CASSLVGPYNEQFF

V: TRBV18
J: TRBJ1-1
D: NA
size: few
DNA: TGTGCCAGCTCACCTTGGACGGGGACTGAAGCTTTCTTT
CDR3: CASSPWTGTEAFF

V: TRBV5-5
J: TRBJ2-5
D: NA
size: NA
DNA: TGTGCCAGCAGCTCGGCGGCAGGGGGGCACGAAGAGACCCAGTACTTC
CDR3: CASSSAAGGHEETQYF

V: TRBV7-6
J: TRBJ2-1
D: TRBD2
size: NA
DNA: TGTGCCAGCAGCTTAGGACTAGCGGGGGGGAACTGGCATGAGCAGTTCTTC
CDR3: CASSLGLAGGNWHEQFF

V: TRBV20-1
J: TRBJ1-4
D: NA
size: NA
DNA: TGCAGTGCCCGGAGAGAACCAGGGCTGTTTTTT
CDR3: CSARREPGLFF

V: TRBV25-1
J: TRBJ1-2
D: NA
size: NA
DNA: TGTGCCAGCAGTGGAGGCCAGCATAACTATGGCTACACCTTC
CDR3: CASSGGQHNYGYTF

V: TRBV18
J: TRBJ2-2
D: TRBD1
size: NA
DNA: TGTGCCAGCTCACCTCGGGGACAGGGGGAAACCGGGGAGCTGTTTTTT
CDR3: CASSPRGQGETGELFF

V: TRBV6-5
J: TRBJ1-1
D: NA
size: NA
DNA: TGTGCCAGCCGGACGAACACTGAAGCTTTCTTT
CDR3: CASRTNTEAFF

V: TRBV3-1/TRBV3-2
J: TRBJ2-7
D: NA
size: few
DNA: TGTGCCAGCAGCCAAGCACAGGGAGGGCAGTACTTC
CDR3: CASSQAQGGQYF